The rows below give T cell receptor beta chains drawn from one sample of a study of cytomegalovirus exposure and HLA in healthy donors. Using immunoSEQ multiplex PCR, the repertoire was profiled, and TCRdb retains in-frame clones only, with some absent. Of around 190,000 clones listed, around 78% are singletons. The specimen sequenced was PBMCs. The receptor set was obtained from a woman aged 25 to 39 in good health and CMV-seropositive. The CDR3 runs from the conserved cysteine through the conserved F or W. D genes are given only for firm matches. Size values are once, few and many counts, or a class for expanded clones, and some rows have none.

v_gene	abundance	d_gene	j_gene	CDR3nt	CDR3aa
TRBV19	once	TRBD2	TRBJ2-1	TGTGCCAGTAGTTCGAGCGGGAGACCCTACAATGAGCAGTTCTTC	CASSSSGRPYNEQFF
TRBV14	-	TRBD1	TRBJ1-1	TGTGCCAGCAGCCGGACAGGGAACACTGAAGCTTTCTTT	CASSRTGNTEAFF
TRBV7-2	-	TRBD2	TRBJ2-5	TGTGCCAGCAGCTTAGAGTGGGGAGGGGAGACCCAGTACTTC	CASSLEWGGETQYF
TRBV4-3	-	-	TRBJ1-3	TGCGCCAGCAGCCAAGATATGACAGAAGGAAACACCATATATTTT	CASSQDMTEGNTIYF
TRBV5-1	-	-	TRBJ1-1	TGCGCCAGCAGACAGGGCGCTGAAGCTTTCTTT	CASRQGAEAFF
TRBV30	few	-	TRBJ1-1	TGTGCCTGGAGCTCAGGGTTTGGTGAAGCTTTCTTT	CAWSSGFGEAFF
TRBV28	-	-	TRBJ1-6	TGTGCCAGCAGTCTTGCAGTAGGGGCCTCACCCCTCCACTTT	CASSLAVGASPLHF
TRBV4-1	once	TRBD2	TRBJ2-7	TGCGCCAGCAGCCAAGATAGCAGCGGGATAATCTACGAGCAGTACTTC	CASSQDSSGIIYEQYF
TRBV9	-	TRBD2	TRBJ2-1	TGTGCCAGCAGCAGCCGACTAGCGGGAGGCCACAATGAGCAGTTCTTC	CASSSRLAGGHNEQFF
TRBV4-3	-	-	TRBJ1-2	TGCGCCAGCAGCCAAGAGAAGACAGGCACCTATGGCTACACCTTC	CASSQEKTGTYGYTF
TRBV7-2	-	-	TRBJ1-2	TGTGCCAGCAGCTTAAACCCGGGGGGCGACTATGGCTACACCTTC	CASSLNPGGDYGYTF
TRBV5-1	-	-	TRBJ1-4	TGCGCCAGCAGCTTGGCCCTACAAACGCGTACAGGGACAACTAATGAAAAACTGTTTTTT	CASSLALQTRTGTTNEKLFF
TRBV6-6	-	-	TRBJ2-6	TGTGCCAGCAGTCCCAGGGAAGCTGGGGCCAACGTCCTGACTTTC	CASSPREAGANVLTF
TRBV7-9	-	TRBD1	TRBJ2-1	TGTGCCAGCAGTCCTGTATGGGACAGGGCGGTGAATGAGCAGTTCTTC	CASSPVWDRAVNEQFF
TRBV7-2	-	TRBD2	TRBJ2-1	TGTGCCAGCAGCCCCACTAGCGTGAGGTACAATGAGCAGTTCTTC	CASSPTSVRYNEQFF
TRBV4-3	-	-	TRBJ2-7	TGCGCCAGCAGCCGGGGGCCCAGCGGTTTCTACGAGCAGTACTTC	CASSRGPSGFYEQYF
TRBV29-1	few	-	TRBJ1-2	TGCAGCGTTAGTCCAACAGAAGGCTACACCTTC	CSVSPTEGYTF
TRBV9	-	-	TRBJ1-1	TGTGCCAGCAGCGCCCACATGAACACTGAAGCTTTCTTT	CASSAHMNTEAFF
TRBV19	-	-	TRBJ1-5	TGTGCCAGTAGTATAGAGGACAGCGGAGCCCTTCCCCAGCATTTT	CASSIEDSGALPQHF
TRBV28	once	-	TRBJ1-4	TGTGCCAGCAGCCTCGCGGGCCTGGATGATGAAAAACTGTTTTTT	CASSLAGLDDEKLFF
TRBV4-1	-	-	TRBJ2-2	TGCGCCAGCAGCCAAGATAAGGGGGGGGGTAACTTTAACACCGGGGAGCTGTTTTTT	CASSQDKGGGNFNTGELFF
TRBV4-1	few	TRBD1	TRBJ2-7	TGCGCCAGCAGCCCGAATGATCTCGGGACAGGGAACTACGAGCAGTACTTC	CASSPNDLGTGNYEQYF
TRBV4-1	-	-	TRBJ1-5	TGCGCCAGCAGCCAAGGTCCCGTCCCGACCTTGGACAGCCTTAATCAGCCCCAGCATTTT	CASSQGPVPTLDSLNQPQHF
TRBV5-1	-	TRBD1	TRBJ1-5	TGCGCCAGCAGCCTCGACGGACAGGGGGCGAATCAGCCCCAGCATTTT	CASSLDGQGANQPQHF
TRBV28	-	TRBD1	TRBJ2-1	TGTGCCAGCAGTTCCGGAGAGACAGGGAGCTACAATGAGCAGTTCTTC	CASSSGETGSYNEQFF
TRBV2	-	TRBD2	TRBJ2-7	TGTGCCAGCAGTGAAGCGGGACTAGTCTACGAGCAGTACTTC	CASSEAGLVYEQYF